This T cell receptor beta chain was recorded in a study of T-cell memory formation after mild COVID-19. As for the study in general: Across donors, TCR clusters were largely donor specific.

As for this clonotype: Antigen specificity is unknown.

MiXCR was run by TCRdb on the 5' RACE reads, yielding one entry per CDR3 protein. This repertoire shows a few hundred thousand distinct CDR3 sequences, 25% to 30% found once; its top ten account for roughly 13%. Broader study findings: Largely, contracting CD4+ clones fell within CM and EM, and contracting CD8+ clones within EMRA. CD4+ bias marked clones expanding day 15 to 37, unlike balanced contracting clones.

J lost 5 bases, V lost 2 bases, and 6 bases had no gene match. CDR3 length equals 14 residues. The germline CDR1 and CDR2 sequences are SGHNT and YYREEE (reference sequence). The J gene is TRBJ2-7, the V gene TRBV5-4; 8 nucleotides match TRBD2. Specimen: PBMCs or a T cell subset sorted from them (not recorded which). The origin of this receptor is an adult woman who had mild COVID-19 (a few samples of this study predate the infection). Cell type and time point are not known. The CDR3 DNA reads as TGTGCCAGCAGCTTTGCCGGGAGGGCCCACGAGCAGTACTTC. Amino acids: CASSFAGRAHEQYF. The entire variable domain, with the rest obtained from reference TRBV5-4 and TRBJ2-7, is as follows: ETGVTQSPTHLIKTRGQQVTLRCSSQSGHNTVSWYQQALGQGPQFIFQYYREEENGRGNFPPRFSGLQFPNYSSELNVNALELDDSALYLCASSFAGRAHEQYFGPGTRLTVT.